This TCR beta chain was identified in a study of T cells in women clearing cervical HPV infection (dated 2018 in TCRdb). Concerning the study at large: The cases were 25 to 30 women with histologically confirmed HPV16-related CIN3 or worse, and 2 of these cases were invasive cancers. Controls were 20 to 30 women whose single incident HPV16 infection cleared within 12 months without precancer or cancer developing. Since only a few of the women had HLA typing available, the possibility that HLA type was acting as a confounder could not be ruled out. For cases, a median interval of about 150 days, with an interquartile range of about 90 to 210 days, was observed between lesion detection and blood sampling. Cases had a median age of around 32 years compared with 37 to 40 for controls, and baseline characteristics showed no significant differences between the groups. Quality controls consisted of five blinded duplicates per group, for a total of about 60 samples made up of roughly 50 participants and about ten replicates. Blood from cases was collected at the visit at which the lesion was first identified, whereas blood from controls was collected once infection was no longer detected. Nested within Costa Rica's Guanacaste HPV Natural History Study, an exploratory proof-of-principle case-control study compared TCR repertoires across cervical HPV16 outcomes. The parent cohort enrolled 9,000 to 13,000 women aged 18 or older in Guanacaste, Costa Rica, in about 1993 to 1995 and followed the women for around seven years. Cases were matched to controls by age within five years and by the year the sample was collected.

The V and J ends are trimmed by 0 bases and 2 bases, leaving 9 bases between them. The CDR3 spans 14 residues, from the cysteine through the phenylalanine. The DNA covers only part of the CDR3, 33 bases in frame from base 1. Sequences SGHRS (CDR1) and YFSETQ (CDR2) are obtained from the germline V gene. Overall results and qualifications from the work: The cross-sectional design could not show whether the associations came before the infection or were a result of it, and neither effector/memory subsets nor HPV-specific T cells were isolated. By combining richness with V gene abundances, random forest classifiers separated cases from controls with an estimated AUC of under 0.85. Cases had lower TRBV6-7 relative abundance than controls (approximately 0.11% versus 0.16%; Bonferroni P = 0.0008). Because the number of T cells in each sample was unknown, differences in richness could reflect differing T-cell content rather than repertoire biology. TCR repertoire richness was significantly higher in CIN3+ cases than in controls across sequencing depths, while evenness did not differ.

TCR beta CDR3 regions were amplified by multiplex PCR from an average of approximately 1.3 ug genomic DNA per sample using the immunoSEQ assay. To correct primer bias, the assay used a complete synthetic TCR repertoire to set an amplification baseline. Amplicons were sequenced on the Illumina platform. The paper's processing steps were these. Error correction of the sequences involved clustering with frequency ratios plus a modified nearest-neighbor algorithm, after which the sequences were analyzed in the immunoSEQ Analyzer using IMGT gene definitions. At each rarefaction depth, TCR richness and evenness were averaged across 20 rarefaction repeats, and samples with fewer sequences than that depth were excluded. Relative abundances of V, D and J genes were compared between groups using Wilcoxon rank sum tests, with FDR correction applied. In the blinded duplicates, the intraclass correlation was around 96% for TCR richness and averaged about 76% across more than 65 gene segments. TCRdb took this table from immuneACCESS and kept in-frame rearrangements with V and J called. Such tables lack part of the clones; where checked against another copy, unresolved V genes explain under half of the gap, and the rest is unexplained. Clone size and V and J calls were adopted from that table, with D and trimming inferred from the DNA. For this sample, the table gives around 18,000 clones. The ten largest clonotypes hold about 6.8% of the sample.

Every participant had a single incident cervical HPV16 infection, and prevalent HPV16 infections were excluded. Cervical HPV DNA was detected with MY09/MY11 PCR, and genotyping was done by dot-blot hybridization. Fifteen mL of heparinized blood were centrifuged, and the buffy coat was aliquoted, frozen at -30°C, then stored at -80°C. Genomic DNA was extracted from buffy coat specimens using QIAGEN kits. As concerns this clone: What antigen it recognizes has not been identified. The read ends 3 residues shy of where the CDR3 ends; the end is completed using the germline J gene.

The chain joins TRBV5-1 to TRBJ2-7, with the D gene too uncertain to name. The source is a woman between 18 and 70 years old with a cervical HPV16 infection that either progressed to CIN3+ or cleared (not recorded which). Sequencing was performed on blood buffy coat. The CDR3 region has the sequence CASSLALFPYEQYF. Partial CDR3 DNA: TGCGCCAGCAGCTTGGCCCTCTTTCCCTACGAG.